These T cell receptor beta chains were read from a single sample in a study of PD-1 blockade in mismatch repair-deficient tumors. The repertoire was sequenced with immunoSEQ multiplex PCR; TCRdb's copy has only in-frame clones and lacks some. The sample consists of roughly 49,000 clones, 77% of them appearing once. The source material was PBMCs, sampled before pembrolizumab treatment. The origin of the receptors is an adult with mismatch repair-deficient cancer. The CDR3 runs from the conserved cysteine through the conserved F or W. A D gene is named only where the DNA matches it firmly. Clone size is stated in some rows and not others, as once, few, many or a class when expanded.

>.|.|TRBJ1-2|TRBV18
TGTGCCAGCTCACCACGGGGTGGACCCTATGGCTACACCTTC
CASSPRGGPYGYTF
>.|TRBD1|TRBJ1-1|TRBV28
TGTGCCAGTCGCGGACAGGGGGCGAACACTGAAGCTTTCTTT
CASRGQGANTEAFF
>.|.|TRBJ1-5|TRBV29-1
TGCAGCGCCACCCTCCCGGGTTTGGGCAATCAGCCCCAGCATTTT
CSATLPGLGNQPQHF
>.|.|TRBJ1-1|TRBV2
TGTGCCAGCAGTATCAGGAGGCAAGCCAACACTGAAGCTTTCTTT
CASSIRRQANTEAFF
>.|.|TRBJ1-3|TRBV6-5
TGTGCCAGCCGCGGCGGGGTTTTCGGAAACACCATATATTTT
CASRGGVFGNTIYF
>once|.|TRBJ1-1|TRBV29-1
TGCAGCGTTGAATCGGGTGGGCCCACTGAAGCTTTCTTT
CSVESGGPTEAFF
>.|.|TRBJ1-4|TRBV19
TGTGCCAGTAGTATTTGGCCAACTAATGAAAAACTGTTTTTT
CASSIWPTNEKLFF
>.|.|TRBJ1-2|TRBV21-1
TGTGCCAGCAGCAAAGTTTTCGGTGGTAGGGGCTTCTATGGCTACACCTTC
CASSKVFGGRGFYGYTF
>.|.|TRBJ1-1|TRBV6-5
TGTGCCAGCAGTTACGGGCTCCTGAACACTGAAGCTTTCTTT
CASSYGLLNTEAFF
>.|TRBD1|TRBJ2-1|TRBV30
TGTGCCTGGAGCGCCGGGACAGGGGCACGGAATGAGCAGTTCTTC
CAWSAGTGARNEQFF
>once|.|TRBJ1-1|TRBV7-6
TGTGCCAGCAGCTTAGCAGGGAAAGGCACTGAAGCTTTCTTT
CASSLAGKGTEAFF
>few|TRBD1|TRBJ2-7|TRBV19
TGTGCCAGTAGTAGTGGGGACAGCGCTGGGGAGCAGTACTTC
CASSSGDSAGEQYF
>.|.|TRBJ2-5|TRBV6-5
TGTGCCAGCAGTTACCAAGAGACCCAGTACTTC
CASSYQETQYF
>.|.|TRBJ2-1|TRBV4-2
TGTGCCAGCAGCCAAGATACGCTAGTGGGCGATGAGCAGTTCTTC
CASSQDTLVGDEQFF
>.|.|TRBJ1-4|TRBV6-5
TGTGCCAGCAGTTACGCAGGGGCCGGGAGGGAAAAACTGTTTTTT
CASSYAGAGREKLFF
>.|TRBD1|TRBJ2-3|TRBV25-1
TGTGCCAGCAGTGAATTGAGACAGGGAACAGATACGCAGTATTTT
CASSELRQGTDTQYF
>few|.|TRBJ2-1|TRBV30
TGTGCCTGGAGTACTCCGGGACTCCGCTCCTACAATGAGCAGTTCTTC
CAWSTPGLRSYNEQFF
>once|.|TRBJ2-7|TRBV5-4
TGTGCCAGCAGCCCCGTTGGGCCTTACGAGCAGTACTTC
CASSPVGPYEQYF
>many|.|TRBJ1-1|TRBV19
TGTGCCAGTAGTATGGGGGTGGCACGCATGAACACTGAAGCTTTCTTT
CASSMGVARMNTEAFF
>.|TRBD1|TRBJ1-2|TRBV30
TGTGCCTGGGACAGGGGGAAGACTGGCTACACCTTC
CAWDRGKTGYTF
>few|TRBD1|TRBJ1-3|TRBV7-2
TGTGCCAGCAGCCCTACGACAGGGGGAGGAAACACCATATATTTT
CASSPTTGGGNTIYF
>.|.|TRBJ2-7|TRBV18
TGTGCCAGCTCTACCAATGGCAGGGACGAGCAGTACTTC
CASSTNGRDEQYF
>.|.|TRBJ2-5|TRBV25-1
TGTGCCAGCAGTGAATATCAGGGCCGCCAGGAGACCCAGTACTTC
CASSEYQGRQETQYF
>.|TRBD2|TRBJ2-1|TRBV4-3
TGCGCCAGCAGCCAACTAGCGGGACAGTACAATGAGCAGTTCTTC
CASSQLAGQYNEQFF
>.|TRBD2|TRBJ2-7|TRBV6-1
TGTGCCAGCAAACTAGCGGGAACCTCCTACGAGCAGTACTTC
CASKLAGTSYEQYF
>few|TRBD1|TRBJ2-4|TRBV7-8
TGTGCCAGCAGCTACCGGGACAGCAGAAACATTCAGTACTTC
CASSYRDSRNIQYF
>.|.|TRBJ1-5|TRBV5-5
TGTGCCAGCAGCTTGCAGGGAGATCAGCCCCAGCATTTT
CASSLQGDQPQHF
>.|TRBD1|TRBJ1-2|TRBV6-1
TGTGCCAGCAGAACACGGACAGGGGGCTACTATGGCTACACCTTC
CASRTRTGGYYGYTF
>.|.|TRBJ2-2|TRBV19
TGTGCCAGTAGTATCCTGGCAGGTCTAACCGGGGAGCTGTTTTTT
CASSILAGLTGELFF
>few|TRBD2|TRBJ2-3|TRBV6-6
TGTGCCAGCAGTTACCTAGCGGGACCTAGCACAGATACGCAGTATTTT
CASSYLAGPSTDTQYF
>.|.|TRBJ2-5|TRBV7-7
TGTGCTAGCAGCCGAAAGGGGGAGACCCAGTACTTC
CASSRKGETQYF
>.|TRBD1|TRBJ1-3|TRBV25-1
TGTGCCAGCAGTGAATCACAGGGGCAAGGAAACACCATATATTTT
CASSESQGQGNTIYF
>.|.|TRBJ2-1|TRBV29-1
TGCAGCGTTGACGACGGGAATAGTGAGCAGTTCTTC
CSVDDGNSEQFF
>.|.|TRBJ1-3|TRBV5-4
TGTGCCAGCAGCACGGGACAAGGAAGGGACACCATATATTTT
CASSTGQGRDTIYF
>.|TRBD1|TRBJ2-3|TRBV18
TGTGCCAGCTCACCGACAGGGCCCAGCACAGATACGCAGTATTTT
CASSPTGPSTDTQYF
>.|TRBD1|TRBJ2-3|TRBV7-9
TGTGCCAGCAGCTTTTACAGGGGAGCGGAGGATACGCAGTATTTT
CASSFYRGAEDTQYF
>.|.|TRBJ1-2|TRBV7-3
TGTGCCAGCGGAGATAATAACTATGGCTACACCTTC
CASGDNNYGYTF
>.|.|TRBJ2-1|TRBV7-6
TGTGCCAGCAGCTTAGCCCAACGGGAGATCTCCTACAATGAGCAGTTCTTC
CASSLAQREISYNEQFF
>.|.|TRBJ2-4|TRBV5-1
TGCGCCAGCAGCTTGGATCGAGGCGCGTACAACATTCAGTACTTC
CASSLDRGAYNIQYF
>few|.|TRBJ2-5|TRBV7-7
TGTGCTAGCAGCCAGAGGACGGAAGAGACCCAGTACTTC
CASSQRTEETQYF
>.|.|TRBJ2-2|TRBV7-9
TGTGCCAGCAGCTTAGTCCGGCCCCGGGCCGCCGGGGAGCTGTTTTTT
CASSLVRPRAAGELFF
>.|.|TRBJ1-2|TRBV28
TGTGCCAGCAGTTCCCCCGTGTCTACGGGCTATGGCTACACCTTC
CASSSPVSTGYGYTF
>few|.|TRBJ2-1|TRBV7-9
TGTGCCAGCAGCTTAGGCTACAATGAGCAGTTCTTC
CASSLGYNEQFF
>.|.|TRBJ2-7|TRBV6-1
TGTGCCAGCAGTCAAACAGGGACGGAGCAGTACTTC
CASSQTGTEQYF
>.|TRBD1|TRBJ1-4|TRBV19
TGTGCCAGTAGGGACAGGGGAGACGAAAAACTGTTTTTT
CASRDRGDEKLFF
>.|TRBD1|TRBJ2-5|TRBV29-1
TGCAGCGCAGCGGAGGGGACAGGACTTTCTCGGCAGTACTTC
CSAAEGTGLSRQYF
>.|.|TRBJ2-1|TRBV18
TGTGCCAGCTCACCCCGGGGAAGCAATGAGCAGTTCTTC
CASSPRGSNEQFF